Below, one T cell receptor (beta chain) is given with its context. Its antigen is undetermined. A read error may produce the germline difference seen at one junction end. The CDR3 has 16 residues. CDR1 is MRHNA, CDR2 SNTAGT, per germline. The sample comes from a study of cytotoxic CD8 clonotypes in ibrutinib-treated CLL. Background on the study: For this cohort, patients were about a dozen relapsed/refractory and under 16 treatment-naive, while approximately 17 were IGHV unmutated.

Study-level findings and limits: Baseline levels were approached again at progression, after clonality had risen at ibrutinib response.

With sequencing, the targeted depth ranged from 1 in 200,000 to 1 in 1 million T cells. TCRdb's table, derived via immunoSEQ multiplex PCR, lists solely in-frame clones and lacks some. Counted here are about 310,000 clones, 70% to 80% occurring once; the ten biggest clones make up 5% to 7%. Cryopreserved PBMCs supplied approximately 2 micrograms of genomic DNA for TCR beta libraries. The clonotype was recovered from a human donor with chronic lymphocytic leukemia. The sample in question was PBMCs, obtained before ibrutinib treatment. The chain employs TRBV6-4 and TRBJ1-2, with 7 nucleotides matching TRBD1. CDR3 sequence (DNA): TGTGCCAGCAGTTACTCTCCGACAGGGACTCCTCATGGCTACACCTTC. This sequence encodes CASSYSPTGTPHGYTF.